These T cell receptor beta chains were read from a single sample in a study of blood T cell repertoires in COVID-19. The protocol was immunoSEQ multiplex PCR, while the TCRdb copy is restricted to in-frame clones and leaves out a portion. The sample holds 350,000 to 400,000 clones, roughly 91% seen once. Sequenced: PBMCs or T cells enriched from blood (not recorded which). These receptors all come from a young woman who had recovered from COVID-19. CDR3s include the opening cysteine and the closing phenylalanine or tryptophan. The D gene is left open where the match is weak. Rows give clone size only sometimes, using once, few, many, or a class for an expanded clone.

NA TRBD1 TRBJ2-7 TRBV5-1 TGCGCCAGCAGCTTGGACAGGGGGTCCGAGCAGTACTTC CASSLDRGSEQYF
NA NA TRBJ2-7 TRBV7-8 TGTGCCAGCAGCTTAGGGGCTGGGGCCGAGCAGTACTTC CASSLGAGAEQYF
many NA TRBJ1-5 TRBV27 TGTGCCAGCAGTTTAAGGGGGAATCAGCCCCAGCATTTT CASSLRGNQPQHF
NA TRBD2 TRBJ2-7 TRBV6-1 TGTGCCAGCAGTGAGCGCGGGGGGAGCTCCTACGAGCAGTACTTC CASSERGGSSYEQYF
NA TRBD1 TRBJ2-7 TRBV6-5 TGTGCCAGCTCCCGGGACAGGGACTACGAGCAGTACTTC CASSRDRDYEQYF
NA NA TRBJ1-6 TRBV5-4 TGTGCCAGCAGCTCAGGGATAACCTCCTATAATTCACCCCTCCACTTT CASSSGITSYNSPLHF
NA TRBD2 TRBJ2-3 TRBV27 TGTGCCAGCAGTTCGTACCCACTAGCGGGAATCACAGATACGCAGTATTTT CASSSYPLAGITDTQYF
NA NA TRBJ1-5 TRBV7-2 TGTGCCAGCAGCTTAGCCCCCTCTCAGCCCCAGCATTTT CASSLAPSQPQHF
NA TRBD2 TRBJ2-1 TRBV9 TGTGCCAGCAGCGTGGGACTAGCGCATTACAATGAGCAGTTCTTC CASSVGLAHYNEQFF
NA NA TRBJ1-6 TRBV9 TGTGCCAGCAGCGTAGGACAGAATTCACCCCTCCACTTT CASSVGQNSPLHF
NA TRBD1 TRBJ1-5 TRBV27 TGTGCCAGCAGTTCCGGAGGGACAGTAAATCAGCCCCAGCATTTT CASSSGGTVNQPQHF
NA NA TRBJ1-1 TRBV15 TGTGCCACCAGCGGTCGGGGGTGGAACACTGAAGCTTTCTTT CATSGRGWNTEAFF
NA NA TRBJ2-7 TRBV7-2 TGTGCCAGCAGCCCAAAGAGCCTTTACGAGCAGTACTTC CASSPKSLYEQYF
NA NA TRBJ2-1 TRBV27 TGTGCCAGCAGTTTCACACCCCCCACCAATGAGCAGTTCTTC CASSFTPPTNEQFF
NA NA TRBJ1-1 TRBV6-4 TGTGCCAGCAGTGACGGGGGCCCCATGAACACTGAAGCTTTCTTT CASSDGGPMNTEAFF
NA TRBD1 TRBJ1-2 TRBV7-8 TGTGCCAGCAGCCTCGGGACAGGGCTGGCGTATTATGGCTACACCTTC CASSLGTGLAYYGYTF
NA TRBD2 TRBJ2-1 TRBV7-3 TGTGCCAGCAGCCTTTCTAGCGGGTATACTGAGCAGTTCTTC CASSLSSGYTEQFF
NA NA TRBJ2-7 TRBV14 TGTGCCAGCAGCCAAGAATCTCATCTTCGTCGGACACCGTTCGGAGAGCAGTACTTC CASSQESHLRRTPFGEQYF
NA NA TRBJ1-3 TRBV9 TGTGCCAGCAGCGTAGATGGTGGCCTTGGAAACACCATATATTTT CASSVDGGLGNTIYF
NA TRBD1 TRBJ1-5 TRBV7-8 TGTGCCAGCAGCGACGGGACAGGGTACAATCAGCCCCAGCATTTT CASSDGTGYNQPQHF
NA NA TRBJ1-2 TRBV5-6 TGTGCCAGCAGCTTCGGAGAGGGAGGCTACACCTTC CASSFGEGGYTF
NA TRBD2 TRBJ2-1 TRBV7-3 TGTGCCAGCAGCCCCGGGAGGCCCGGGAGTGAGCAGTTCTTC CASSPGRPGSEQFF
NA TRBD2 TRBJ2-1 TRBV24-1 TGTGCCACCAGTGTTAGCGGGAGACGATTCTTC CATSVSGRRFF
once NA TRBJ2-7 TRBV20-1 TGCAGTGCTAGTCGCCTTCGCCCAGGGCCCGAAAGCCCCTACGAGCAGTACTTC CSASRLRPGPESPYEQYF
NA TRBD1 TRBJ2-3 TRBV10-3 TGTGCCATCAGGTCTTCGACAGGGTGGGGAGATACGCAGTATTTT CAIRSSTGWGDTQYF
NA TRBD2 TRBJ2-3 TRBV5-3 TGTGCCAGAAGCTTTATGGCGGGAGGGTGGGCAGATACGCAGTATTTT CARSFMAGGWADTQYF
NA TRBD1 TRBJ2-7 TRBV7-2 TGTGCCAGCAGCCCACTGAGGACAGGGGGCGTATACGAGCAGTACTTC CASSPLRTGGVYEQYF
NA NA TRBJ2-3 TRBV3-1/TRBV3-2 TGTGCCAGCAGCCAAGAGGGCCACACAGATACGCAGTATTTT CASSQEGHTDTQYF
NA TRBD1 TRBJ1-2 TRBV5-5 TGTGCCAGCAGCGCCGGACAGGGGACTTTTGGCTACACCTTC CASSAGQGTFGYTF
NA NA TRBJ2-7 TRBV10-1 TGCGCCGGCCTTCCTCGGGGTAGCTCCTACGAGCAGTACTTC CAGLPRGSSYEQYF
once NA TRBJ2-5 TRBV28 TGTGCCAGCGTAAGCGCAAGGGGATACCAGTACTTC CASVSARGYQYF
NA NA TRBJ2-3 TRBV7-3 TGTGCCAGCAGCCCAAGGCCCGGGGATACGCAGTATTTT CASSPRPGDTQYF
few NA TRBJ1-3 TRBV7-9 TGTGCCAGCGAGGTCCGCGACTCTGGAAACACCATATATTTT CASEVRDSGNTIYF
few NA TRBJ1-1 TRBV28 TGTGCCAGCAGTTCTTGGACAGCTGAAGCTTTCTTT CASSSWTAEAFF
NA NA TRBJ2-3 TRBV5-1 TGCGCCAGCAGCCAATCGGACTACGGGTTCCCTACGCAGTATTTT CASSQSDYGFPTQYF
NA NA TRBJ2-1 TRBV27 TGTGCCAGCAGTTTACAGGGTCGGCGCAATGAGCAGTTCTTC CASSLQGRRNEQFF
NA TRBD1 TRBJ2-2 TRBV5-1 TGCGCCAGCGCACCCGGGACAGGGAACACCGGGGAGCTGTTTTTT CASAPGTGNTGELFF
NA TRBD2 TRBJ2-2 TRBV11-2 TGTGCCAGCAGCCTTAGCGTCACTAGCGGGAGGGTTTTCACCGGGGAGCTGTTTTTT CASSLSVTSGRVFTGELFF
NA NA TRBJ1-1 TRBV5-4 TGTGCCAGCAGCTTGGCCGTGGTTGAGGGTCGGACTGAAGCTTTCTTT CASSLAVVEGRTEAFF
NA TRBD2 TRBJ2-1 TRBV5-4 TGTGCCAGCAGCCCCGGACTAGCGGGAGCTCGGTTCTTC CASSPGLAGARFF
NA TRBD1 TRBJ1-1 TRBV19 TGTGCCAGTAGTCGACTCCAGGGGGCGCGGCGCACTGAAGCTTTCTTT CASSRLQGARRTEAFF
NA NA TRBJ2-4 TRBV6-5 TGTGCCAGCAGTTCAGAGACTAGGCCATTCAAAAACATTCAGTACTTC CASSSETRPFKNIQYF
once TRBD2 TRBJ2-5 TRBV20-1 TGCAGTGCTAGTCAACTACGGGGGGGCCCAGAGACCCAGTACTTC CSASQLRGGPETQYF